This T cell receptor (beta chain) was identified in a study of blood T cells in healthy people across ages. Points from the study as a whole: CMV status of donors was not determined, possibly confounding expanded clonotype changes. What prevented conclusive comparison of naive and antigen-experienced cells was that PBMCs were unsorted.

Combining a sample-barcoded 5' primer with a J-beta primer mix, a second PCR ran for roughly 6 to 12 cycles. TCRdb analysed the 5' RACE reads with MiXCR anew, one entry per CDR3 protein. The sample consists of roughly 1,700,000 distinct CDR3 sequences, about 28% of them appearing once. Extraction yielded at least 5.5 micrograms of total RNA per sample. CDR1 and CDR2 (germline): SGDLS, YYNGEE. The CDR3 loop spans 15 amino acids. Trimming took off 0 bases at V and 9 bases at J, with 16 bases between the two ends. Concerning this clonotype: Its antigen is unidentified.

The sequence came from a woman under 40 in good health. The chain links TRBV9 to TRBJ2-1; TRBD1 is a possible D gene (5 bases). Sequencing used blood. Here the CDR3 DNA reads TGTGCCAGCAGCGTAGTGTCAGGGAAATTAGGTGAGCAGTTCTTC. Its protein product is CASSVVSGKLGEQFF.